The sequence of this T cell receptor (beta chain) was determined in a study of blood T cell repertoires in COVID-19. Here immunoSEQ multiplex PCR was the method, and the copy in TCRdb shows in-frame clones only, minus some. The profile shows some 180,000 clones, over 80% of them singletons. This CDR3 comprises 15 residues. V lost 6 bases to trimming and J lost 0 bases, with 12 bases between them. The germline V gene has CDR1 MNHEY and CDR2 SMNVEV (reference sequence). The sequence was obtained from a woman aged 40 to 50 with COVID-19, enrolled during active disease. The sequenced sample was peripheral blood. The chain carries TRBV27 and TRBJ2-1, with D possibly being TRBD1 (6 bases). CDR3 amino acids: CASSYDRSSYNEQFF. Here the CDR3 DNA reads TGTGCCAGCAGCTACGACAGGAGCTCCTACAATGAGCAGTTCTTC.